One sample yielded the 18 T cell receptor beta chains listed below, sequenced in a study of shared clonotypes between healthy human individuals. Here immunoSEQ multiplex PCR was the method, and the copy in TCRdb shows in-frame clones only, minus some. Among about 2 million clones, just under 95% were seen once, and the ten largest hold more than 0.95%. CD45RO-negative cells were positively selected for CCR7, leaving out terminally differentiated effector memory CD45RA+ cells. Sequenced: naive CD8+ T cells sorted from blood. Receptors were obtained from a man between 18 and 29 years old in good health.

The genes are TRBV25-1 and TRBJ2-2; D ambiguous. The CDR3 is 13 amino acids. V was clipped by 7 bases and J by 1 base, with 7 bases between them. The germline V gene encodes CDR1 MGHDK and CDR2 SYGVNS. The CDR3 loop is CASTERNTGELFF. CDR3 sequence (DNA): TGTGCCAGCACCGAGCGGAACACCGGGGAGCTGTTTTTT.

The chain links TRBV19 to TRBJ2-7; no clear D. The CDR3 runs 11 residues. Trimming removed 6 bases from V and 5 bases from J, with 8 bases in between. Per the germline V gene, CDR1 is LNHDA and CDR2 is SQIVND (reference sequence). The CDR3 nucleotides are TGTGCCAGTAGGCAAGGGAACGAGCAGTACTTC. Translating gives CASRQGNEQYF.

The genes are TRBV14 and TRBJ2-4; weak D call: TRBD1 (6 bases). Trimming shortened V by 0 bases and J by 11 bases, and 14 bases separated the two germline ends. Germline-derived CDR1 and CDR2 are SGHDN and FVKESK. The CDR3 has 14 amino acids. In DNA form, the CDR3 reads TGTGCCAGCAGCCAAGATCCGGGACAAGAGGTTCAGTACTTC. Translating it yields CASSQDPGQEVQYF. Complete variable domain (other parts from reference TRBV14 and TRBJ2-4): EAGVTQFPSHSVIEKGQTVTLRCDPISGHDNLYWYRRVMGKEIKFLLHFVKESKQDESGMPNNRFLAERTGGTYSTLKVQPAELEDSGVYFCASSQDPGQEVQYFGAGTRLSVL.

This rearrangement joins TRBV6-5 to TRBJ2-1, with 7 bases aligning to TRBD1. The J segment lost 6 bases and the V segment lost 2 bases, leaving 7 bases of the junction unmatched. The CDR3 has 15 amino acids. Germline V gene data show CDR1 as MNHEY and CDR2 as SVGAGI. This chain's CDR3 is CASSYVPTGVNEQFF. In DNA form, the CDR3 reads TGTGCCAGCAGTTACGTTCCTACAGGGGTCAATGAGCAGTTCTTC.

The chain links TRBV9 to TRBJ2-7; 7 nucleotides match TRBD2. V was clipped by 4 bases and J by 0 bases; unmatched bases: 7. Per the germline V gene, CDR1 is SGDLS and CDR2 is YYNGEE. The CDR3 totals 15 residues. The CDR3 nucleotides are TGTGCCAGCAGCTTGGGGGGGACGGTCTCCTACGAGCAGTACTTC. Translating it yields CASSLGGTVSYEQYF.

The V and J genes are TRBV6-5 and TRBJ2-3; no clear D. Between the trimmed V and J ends, which lost 3 bases and 2 bases, there was a span of 12 bases. CDR3 length: 15 amino acids. CDR1 is MNHEY, CDR2 SVGAGI, per germline. The CDR3 spells CASSYIGGITDTQYF. As DNA, the CDR3 is TGTGCCAGCAGTTATATCGGCGGAATCACAGATACGCAGTATTTT.

This chain joins TRBV30 and TRBJ2-1; D is ambiguous. The CDR3 consists of 14 residues. V gave up 3 bases and J gave up 9 bases, with 18 bases separating them. Germline-derived CDR1 and CDR2 are GTSNPN and SVGIG (reference sequence). CDR3 region: CAWSPSVAAPEQFF. Here the CDR3 DNA reads TGTGCCTGGAGCCCCAGTGTAGCAGCACCTGAGCAGTTCTTC.

The chain uses TRBV10-2 and TRBJ2-7, with D possibly being TRBD2 (6 bases). The germline V gene has CDR1 WSHSY and CDR2 SAAADI. The CDR3 loop spans 13 amino acids. V shed 4 bases and J shed 4 bases, with 11 bases lying between them. CDR3 in amino acids: CASSGGTSYEQYF. The CDR3 DNA follows: TGCGCCAGCAGTGGCGGGACGTCATACGAGCAGTACTTC.

J is TRBJ2-7 and V is TRBV7-9; 10 nucleotides match TRBD2. CDR3 length equals 15 residues. The trim removed 7 bases at V and 4 bases at J, leaving 10 bases unmatched. The germline V gene encodes CDR1 SEHNR and CDR2 FQNEAQ (reference sequence). In DNA, the CDR3 is TGTGCCAGCACCGAAACTAGCGGGGACAAATACGAGCAGTACTTC. Translation: CASTETSGDKYEQYF.

This chain joins TRBV6-6 and TRBJ1-2; D is unclear. CDR1 is MNHNY, CDR2 SVGAGI, per germline (reference sequence). V was cut by 2 bases and J by 2 bases, with 9 bases left in between. This CDR3 is built from 14 residues. CDR3 sequence (DNA): TGTGCCAGCAGTTACCTACAGCGAAACTATGGCTACACCTTC. Protein: CASSYLQRNYGYTF.

Remarks on this clone: Other DNA variants within this sample encode the same CDR3. V gene TRBV5-6 combines with J gene TRBJ1-1, with 8 bases aligning to TRBD1. V lost 0 bases to trimming and J lost 3 bases; unmatched junction nucleotides: 1. This CDR3 comprises 14 residues. In germline, CDR1 is SGHDT, CDR2 YYEEEE. The CDR3 protein is CASSLAGGHTEAFF. The CDR3 DNA sequence: TGTGCCAGCAGCTTGGCAGGGGGCCACACTGAAGCTTTCTTT. Looking up the rest from reference TRBV5-6 and TRBJ1-1 gives the full variable domain: DAGVTQSPTHLIKTRGQQVTLRCSPKSGHDTVSWYQQALGQGPQFIFQYYEEEERQRGNFPDRFSGHQFPNYSSELNVNALLLGDSALYLCASSLAGGHTEAFFGQGTRLTVV.

The chain recombines TRBV9 with TRBJ1-4; D ambiguous. Trimming removed 0 bases at V and 2 bases at J, with 14 bases between. The CDR3 contains 17 residues. Germline V CDR1 and CDR2: SGDLS, YYNGEE. The CDR3 sequence is CASSVGGGIGTNEKLFF. Here the CDR3 DNA reads TGTGCCAGCAGCGTAGGAGGAGGGATCGGGACTAATGAAAAACTGTTTTTT.

This rearrangement joins TRBV25-1 to TRBJ2-5; a weak D match, TRBD2 (5 bases). Trimming pared 3 bases from V and 9 bases from J, leaving 11 bases between. CDR3 length: 12 amino acids. From germline, CDR1 is MGHDK and CDR2 SYGVNS. The CDR3: CASSESDGAQYF. The CDR3 DNA is TGTGCCAGCAGTGAGAGCGACGGGGCCCAGTACTTC.

The genes are TRBV4-1 and TRBJ1-3; no clear D. The CDR3 runs to 16 residues. V lost 0 bases and J 4 bases, leaving 13 bases between the germline ends. Germline CDR1 reads MGHRA; CDR2 reads YSYEKL. CDR3 region: CASSQEAFTIGNTIYF. CDR3 bases: TGCGCCAGCAGCCAAGAGGCATTTACAATCGGAAACACCATATATTTT.

The J gene is TRBJ1-3, the V gene TRBV19, with D perhaps matching TRBD1 (6 bases). CDR1 LNHDA and CDR2 SQIVND come from the germline V gene (reference sequence). The germline V and J ends were trimmed by 6 bases and 4 bases, with 19 bases remaining between them. This CDR3 is 16 amino acids long. The CDR3, as DNA: TGTGCCAGTAGCAATCCCCCAGGGGCTGAAGGAAACACCATATATTTT. The encoded protein is CASSNPPGAEGNTIYF.

V is TRBV4-1 and J is TRBJ2-4; D assignment may be TRBD1 or TRBD2 (6 bases each). CDR1 MGHRA and CDR2 YSYEKL come from the germline V gene. CDR3 size: 16 residues. V was cut by 4 bases and J by 1 base, with 14 bases left in between. CDR3 residues: CASSPLGGGAKNIQYF. For the CDR3, the DNA is TGCGCCAGCAGCCCTTTGGGGGGCGGGGCCAAAAACATTCAGTACTTC.

The genes are TRBV19 and TRBJ2-7, with a possible D match to TRBD1 (6 bases). The CDR3 has 13 residues. Germline V gene lookup returns CDR1 LNHDA and CDR2 SQIVND (reference sequence). V lost 10 bases and J lost 0, with 13 bases in between. The CDR3 sequence is CATAQGLSYEQYF. CDR3 bases: TGTGCCACCGCACAGGGCCTCTCCTACGAGCAGTACTTC.

This CDR3 reads CAWSSPTDTQYF. The CDR3 bases are TGTGCCTGGAGTTCTCCCACAGATACGCAGTATTTT. This chain links TRBV30 with TRBJ2-3, with D unresolved. The CDR3 length is 12 residues. The germline CDR1 and CDR2 sequences are GTSNPN and SVGIG (reference sequence). V lost 2 bases and J lost 2, with 5 bases in between.